The present T cell receptor beta chain was sequenced within a study of naive and memory T cell subsets. Four PCR rounds used nested alpha and beta constant region primers plus the SP2 primer. TCRdb reanalysed the 5' RACE reads using MiXCR and keeps one entry per CDR3 protein. The sample contains roughly 30,000 distinct CDR3 sequences, roughly 17% of which appear only once. Study outcomes and limitations: This RNA-based method may be sensitive to activation-related transcript changes.

A UMI-containing oligonucleotide was joined by 3' ligation to the TCR cDNA template. Adult healthy volunteers gave 2.5 ml peripheral blood for whole-blood RNA. Germline assignment: CDR1 KGHSH and CDR2 LQKENI. The CDR3 has 14 amino acids. With 0 bases removed from V and 4 bases from J, the gap between germline ends came to 9 bases. On this clonotype: Its antigen is not known.

The gene calls are TRBV18 and TRBJ1-2; D perhaps matches TRBD1 (6 bases). The clonotype was recovered from a female donor in good health. The CDR3 protein is CASSPPDSPYGYTF. CDR3 bases: TGTGCCAGCTCACCACCGGACAGTCCCTATGGCTACACCTTC.